This record covers a single TCR beta chain. Its antigen remains unidentified. Germline V gene sequence: CDR1 LNHDA, CDR2 SQIVND (reference sequence). The CDR3 sequence is 14 residues long. J gave up 8 bases and V 4 bases, and 7 bases lay outside the gene matches. This entry is derived from a study of cytomegalovirus exposure and HLA in healthy donors. Study-wide context: The use of the same platform for the 90 to 150 validation repertoires and the approximately 730 first-cohort repertoires was reported by a later analysis.

Study conclusions and caveats: High specificity and sensitivity for cytomegalovirus status were reported for the classifier.

Measured with immunoSEQ multiplex PCR; TCRdb has only the in-frame clones, and not every one. Of some 240,000 clones listed, about 86% are singletons. The receptor comes from a woman in her 30s in good health and CMV-seropositive. The chain joins TRBV19 to TRBJ2-1; 8 positions match TRBD2. The sequenced sample consisted of PBMCs. The CDR3 spells CASSTSAGVYEQFF. CDR3 coding DNA: TGTGCCAGTAGTACTTCAGCGGGAGTCTATGAGCAGTTCTTC.